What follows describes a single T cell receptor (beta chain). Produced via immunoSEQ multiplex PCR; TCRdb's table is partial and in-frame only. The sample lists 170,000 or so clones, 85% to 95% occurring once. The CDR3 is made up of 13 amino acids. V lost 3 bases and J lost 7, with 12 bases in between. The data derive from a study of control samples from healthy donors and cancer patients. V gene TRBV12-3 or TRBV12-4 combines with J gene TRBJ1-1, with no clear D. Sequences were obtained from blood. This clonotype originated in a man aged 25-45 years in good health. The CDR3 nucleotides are TGTGCCAGCAGTTTTGGGCAGCGACTTGAAGCTTTCTTT. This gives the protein CASSFGQRLEAFF.